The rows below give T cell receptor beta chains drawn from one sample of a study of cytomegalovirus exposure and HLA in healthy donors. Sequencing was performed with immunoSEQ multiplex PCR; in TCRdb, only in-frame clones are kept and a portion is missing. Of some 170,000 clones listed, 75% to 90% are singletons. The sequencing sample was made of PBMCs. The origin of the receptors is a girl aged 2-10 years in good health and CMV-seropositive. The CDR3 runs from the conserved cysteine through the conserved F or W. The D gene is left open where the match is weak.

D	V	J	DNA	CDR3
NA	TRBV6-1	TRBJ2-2	TGTGCCAGCAGTGAGCTTAGCGGCACCGGGGAGCTGTTTTTT	CASSELSGTGELFF
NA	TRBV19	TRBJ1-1	TGTGCCAGTAGTATAGGCGAGGGGAACACTGAAGCTTTCTTT	CASSIGEGNTEAFF
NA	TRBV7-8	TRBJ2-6	TGTGCCAGCAGCCCTACTTATTCCTCTGGGGCCAACGTCCTGACTTTC	CASSPTYSSGANVLTF
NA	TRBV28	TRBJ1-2	TGTGCCAGCAGTTTTTACGCGACAGGAGGCTATGGCTACACCTTC	CASSFYATGGYGYTF
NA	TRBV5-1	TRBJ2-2	TGCGCCAGCAGCTTGGTCCAGCAGAGGTTCCCCGGGGAGCTGTTTTTT	CASSLVQQRFPGELFF
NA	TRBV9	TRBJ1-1	TGTGCCAGCAGCGTAGCGGCAGGGAGGTCCACTGAAGCTTTCTTT	CASSVAAGRSTEAFF
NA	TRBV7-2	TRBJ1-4	TGTGCCAGCAGCCTCCAATCCCTGCGGGAAGTAAAACTGTTTTTT	CASSLQSLREVKLFF
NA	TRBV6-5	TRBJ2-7	TGTGCCAGCAGTTACGACAGAGGTGGGTACGAGCAGTACTTC	CASSYDRGGYEQYF
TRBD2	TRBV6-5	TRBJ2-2	TGTGCCAGCAGTCGCGGGGGGTACGCCACCGGGGAGCTGTTTTTT	CASSRGGYATGELFF
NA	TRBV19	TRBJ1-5	TGTGCCAGTAGTATAGGGCAGAGGGCGGCGGGTCAGCCCCAGCATTTT	CASSIGQRAAGQPQHF
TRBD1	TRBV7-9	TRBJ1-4	TGTGCCAGCAGCTTACTCCGGGACAGGGATGAAAAACTGTTTTTT	CASSLLRDRDEKLFF